A single sample gave rise to the 30 T cell receptor beta chains below, sequenced in a study of T cell responses to AZD1222 COVID-19 vaccine. Generated by immunoSEQ multiplex PCR, the TCRdb table keeps only in-frame clones and is missing some. The sample includes around 84,000 clones, around 90% of them seen just once. The sample consisted of peripheral blood, taken on day 0 of MenACWY control vaccination. The receptors stem from an adult in good health.

To note about this clone: The same CDR3 arises from other DNA sequences in this sample as well. V usage is TRBV19 and J usage is TRBJ2-7; TRBD2 matches 9 bases. Germline CDR1 reads LNHDA; CDR2 reads SQIVND (reference sequence). Trimming removed 2 bases from V and 4 bases from J; junction bases left unmatched: 6. This CDR3 contains 15 residues. The CDR3 DNA reads TGTGCCAGTAGTATAACGGCGGGAGGGCCGTACGAGCAGTACTTC. It yields the protein CASSITAGGPYEQYF.

This sequence joins TRBV5-1 and TRBJ1-1; 7 nucleotides align to TRBD1. Germline trimming cut 4 bases from V and 1 base from J; bases unmatched to any gene: 4. This CDR3 comprises 14 residues. CDR1 and CDR2 from the germline V gene are SGHRS and YFSETQ. The CDR3 spells CASSGDSENTEAFF. The CDR3 coding sequence is TGCGCCAGCAGCGGGGACAGCGAGAACACTGAAGCTTTCTTT.

V gene TRBV18 combines with J gene TRBJ1-2, with D possibly matching TRBD1 (6 bases). In germline, CDR1 is KGHSH, CDR2 LQKENI. The germline V and J ends were trimmed by 0 bases and 4 bases, with 15 bases remaining between them. The CDR3 is made up of 16 amino acids. The CDR3 nucleotides are TGTGCCAGCTCACCACCTGGGGGGCAGGGTACCTATGGCTACACCTTC. Protein product: CASSPPGGQGTYGYTF. Based on the CDR3 plus reference TRBV18 and TRBJ1-2, the full variable domain is NAGVMQNPRHLVRRRGQEARLRCSPMKGHSHVYWYRQLPEEGLKFMVYLQKENIIDESGMPKERFSAEFPKEGPSILRIQQVVRGDSAAYFCASSPPGGQGTYGYTFGSGTRLTVV.

The chain carries TRBV19 and TRBJ2-2, with D perhaps TRBD1 (5 bases). In germline, CDR1 is LNHDA, CDR2 SQIVND (reference sequence). This CDR3 spans 16 amino acids. Trimming removed 3 bases at V and 4 bases at J, with 15 bases between. CDR3 in amino acids: CASSIFRGSGTGELFF. CDR3 sequence (DNA): TGTGCCAGTAGTATTTTTAGGGGCTCGGGCACCGGGGAGCTGTTTTTT. Full variable domain (rest looked up from reference TRBV19 and TRBJ2-2): DGGITQSPKYLFRKEGQNVTLSCEQNLNHDAMYWYRQDPGQGLRLIYYSQIVNDFQKGDIAEGYSVSREKKESFPLTVTSAQKNPTAFYLCASSIFRGSGTGELFFGEGSRLTVL.

This chain uses TRBV5-1 with TRBJ2-1; the match to TRBD2 covers 10 bases. The ends lost 1 base at V and 1 base at J; junction bases unmatched: 5. CDR1 and CDR2 from the germline V gene are SGHRS and YFSETQ. There are 17 residues in the CDR3. The CDR3 loop reads CASSLLTSGSSYNEQFF. For the CDR3, the DNA is TGCGCCAGCAGCTTGTTGACTAGCGGGTCGTCCTACAATGAGCAGTTCTTC.

The V gene is TRBV7-3, the J gene TRBJ2-1; 7 nucleotides align to TRBD2. CDR1 and CDR2 from the germline V gene are SGHTA and FQGTGA. V dropped 3 bases and J dropped 5; count of bases not matched to a gene: 1. This CDR3 has 13 amino acids. Here the CDR3 reads CASSFGLDNEQFF. The CDR3 DNA reads TGTGCCAGCAGCTTTGGACTAGACAATGAGCAGTTCTTC.

By share, this clone ranks as medium-sized. The rearrangement links TRBV4-3 to TRBJ2-7; TRBD1 matches at 10 bases. V lost 9 bases and J lost 4; bases outside the gene matches: 6. In germline, CDR1 is LGHNA, CDR2 YSLEER. The CDR3 contains 13 residues. CDR3 sequence: CASPTGGDYEQYF. Here the CDR3 DNA reads TGCGCCAGTCCGACAGGGGGCGATTACGAGCAGTACTTC.

The V gene is TRBV5-5, the J gene TRBJ1-5; 7 bases are shared with TRBD1. V was clipped by 4 bases and J by 0 bases; unmatched bases: 7. The CDR3 runs 16 residues. CDR1 SGHKS and CDR2 YYEKEE come from the germline V gene (reference sequence). The CDR3 reads CASSPGQLYSNQPQHF. CDR3 in DNA: TGTGCCAGCAGCCCGGGACAGCTTTATAGCAATCAGCCCCAGCATTTT.

The rearrangement joins TRBV29-1 to TRBJ1-5; TRBD1 matches 7 bases. Germline V lookup: CDR1 SQVTM, CDR2 ANQGSEA. V lost 6 bases and J lost 6; bases outside the gene matches: 8. CDR3 length equals 13 residues. The CDR3 DNA reads TGCAGCGTGGGCCAGACAGGGTCTCAGCCCCAGCATTTT. Translated, it gives CSVGQTGSQPQHF.

This clone has only one observation. The rearrangement joins TRBV5-1 to TRBJ2-7; 8 bases map to TRBD1. The CDR3 loop spans 16 amino acids. The V and J ends lost 0 bases and 0 bases, in that order; junction bases with no gene match: 5. From germline, CDR1 is SGHRS and CDR2 YFSETQ. The CDR3 here is CASSLGGQESSYEQYF. CDR3 DNA: TGCGCCAGCAGCTTGGGGGGACAGGAGAGCTCCTACGAGCAGTACTTC. The full variable domain, rest sourced from reference TRBV5-1 and TRBJ2-7, is KAGVTQTPRYLIKTRGQQVTLSCSPISGHRSVSWYQQTPGQGLQFLFEYFSETQRNKGNFPGRFSGRQFSNSRSEMNVSTLELGDSALYLCASSLGGQESSYEQYFGPGTRLTVT.

V gene TRBV7-9 combines with J gene TRBJ2-7, with D hard to call. Trimming took off 0 bases at V and 0 bases at J, with 9 bases between the two ends. CDR1 SEHNR and CDR2 FQNEAQ come from the germline V gene (reference sequence). This CDR3 has 15 amino acids. The CDR3 sequence: CASSLASYSSYEQYF. CDR3 DNA: TGTGCCAGCAGCTTAGCCTCCTACAGCTCCTACGAGCAGTACTTC.

The V call is TRBV6-5, the J call TRBJ2-3; D remains unclear. The CDR3 runs 14 residues. Germline V gives CDR1 MNHEY, CDR2 SVGAGI. V was cut by 2 bases and J by 5 bases, with 11 bases left in between. The CDR3 coding sequence is TGTGCCAGCAGTTACAGTTTAGAAGTAGATACGCAGTATTTT. Encoded protein: CASSYSLEVDTQYF.

This clone was recorded once. Relative to the germline gene, one junction end is altered; a read error may explain this. The V gene is TRBV30, the J gene TRBJ1-1, with D unresolved. The CDR3 contains 15 residues. Germline V gives CDR1 GTSNPN, CDR2 SVGIG (reference sequence). The CDR3 reads CAWSVGLTTNNEAFF. CDR3 nucleotide sequence: TGTGCCTGGAGTGTTGGTCTGACTACCAACAATGAAGCTTTCTTT.

The CDR3 DNA is TGTGCCAGCAGTTACTCGGACAGTTTCTTTGGGGCCAACGTCCTGACTTTC. As protein: CASSYSDSFFGANVLTF. The J gene is TRBJ2-6, the V gene TRBV6-2 or TRBV6-3, with D possibly being TRBD1 (6 bases). The V and J ends lost 0 bases and 3 bases respectively, with 12 bases between them. CDR3 length: 17 residues. The germline gives CDR1 MNHEY, CDR2 SVGEGT.

V and J are TRBV9 and TRBJ2-7, with a tentative D call TRBD1 (6 bases). The CDR3 extends over 15 amino acids. Trimming took 0 bases from V and 5 from J, leaving 15 bases between them. From germline, CDR1 is SGDLS and CDR2 YYNGEE. CDR3 residues: CASSVGVTGSHEQYF. CDR3 DNA: TGTGCCAGCAGCGTAGGGGTCACAGGGTCCCACGAGCAGTACTTC. The whole variable domain, filled in from reference TRBV9 and TRBJ2-7, reads DSGVTQTPKHLITATGQRVTLRCSPRSGDLSVYWYQQSLDQGLQFLIQYYNGEERAKGNILERFSAQQFPDLHSELNLSSLELGDSALYFCASSVGVTGSHEQYFGPGTRLTVT.

J is TRBJ1-1 and V is TRBV5-5, with D unclear. The CDR3 is made up of 16 amino acids. Trimming pared 2 bases from V and 3 bases from J, leaving 17 bases between. Germline lookup yields CDR1 SGHKS and CDR2 YYEKEE (reference sequence). The CDR3 nucleotides read TGTGCCAGCAGCTTACTGGTGGGAAGAGGGCACACTGAAGCTTTCTTT. Its protein product is CASSLLVGRGHTEAFF.

The CDR3 coding sequence is TGCGCCAGCAAAGATGACAGGGACTACGAGCAGTACTTC. It translates to CASKDDRDYEQYF. J is TRBJ2-7 and V is TRBV23-1, with 7 bases fitting TRBD1. TRBV23-1 is an ORF; its function is uncertain. The CDR3 has 13 amino acids. V dropped 7 bases and J dropped 3; count of bases not matched to a gene: 6.

The J gene is TRBJ2-1, the V gene TRBV9; either TRBD1 or TRBD2 may fit D (5 bases each). Germline V gene data show CDR1 as SGDLS and CDR2 as YYNGEE. This CDR3 region has 12 residues. The ends were cut back, 3 bases at V and 8 bases at J, with 9 bases in the middle. In DNA, the CDR3 is TGTGCCAGCAGCGCCGGGGCGGATGAGCAGTTCTTC. This sequence encodes CASSAGADEQFF.

The chain has TRBV28 and TRBJ2-5; TRBD1 or TRBD2 may be the D gene (6 bases each). V was shortened by 6 bases and J by 2 bases, with 19 bases between the two germline ends. The V gene's germline CDR1 is MDHEN and CDR2 SYDVKM. CDR3 length: 16 residues. CDR3 nucleotides: TGTGCCAGCAGCCCTGCCCGGGGGCAGTTGCAAGAGACCCAGTACTTC. Translating it yields CASSPARGQLQETQYF.

The V and J genes are TRBV12-5 and TRBJ1-1; D remains unclear. The CDR3 is made up of 13 amino acids. The ends were cut back, 1 base at V and 1 base at J, with 4 bases in the middle. The V gene's germline CDR1 is LGHNT and CDR2 FRNRAP. CDR3 loop: CASGLEQNTEAFF. The CDR3 DNA sequence: TGTGCTAGTGGTTTGGAGCAGAACACTGAAGCTTTCTTT. Complete variable domain (other parts from reference TRBV12-5 and TRBJ1-1): DARVTQTPRHKVTEMGQEVTMRCQPILGHNTVFWYRQTMMQGLELLAYFRNRAPLDDSGMPKDRFSAEMPDATLATLKIQPSEPRDSAVYFCASGLEQNTEAFFGQGTRLTVV.

This chain joins TRBV11-2 and TRBJ1-2; 9 nucleotides line up with TRBD1. Germline V CDR1 and CDR2: SGHAT, FQNNGV. The CDR3 sequence is 14 residues long. V trimming: 5 bases; J trimming: 5 bases; junction bases outside the gene matches: 6. The DNA of the CDR3 is TGTGCCAGCAGCCTGGACAGGGGCACTTATGGCTACACCTTC. This sequence encodes CASSLDRGTYGYTF.

V is TRBV7-2 and J is TRBJ1-4; D is perhaps TRBD1 (6 bases). Germline CDR1 reads SGHTA; CDR2 reads FQGNSA. The CDR3 has 15 amino acids. The ends were cut back, 1 base at V and 4 bases at J, with 10 bases in the middle. The CDR3 coding sequence is TGTGCCAGCAGCTTAGGAGGCAGGGGTAATGAAAAACTGTTTTTT. This encodes CASSLGGRGNEKLFF. Using reference TRBV7-2 and TRBJ1-4 for the parts outside the CDR3, the full variable domain is GAGVSQSPSNKVTEKGKDVELRCDPISGHTALYWYRQSLGQGLEFLIYFQGNSAPDKSGLPSDRFSAERTGGSVSTLTIQRTQQEDSAVYLCASSLGGRGNEKLFFGSGTQLSVL.

The V call is TRBV28, the J call TRBJ2-1; TRBD1 agrees at 8 bases. CDR1 MDHEN and CDR2 SYDVKM come from the germline V gene. V lost 6 bases, J lost 5 bases, and 9 bases stayed unmatched. The CDR3 covers 15 residues. CDR3 sequence reads: CASSRTGLGDNEQFF. CDR3 in DNA: TGTGCCAGCAGCCGGACAGGGCTGGGGGACAATGAGCAGTTCTTC.

The chain is built from TRBV24-1 and TRBJ2-2; TRBD1 matches at 7 bases. The CDR3 extends over 15 amino acids. Trimming removed 3 bases from V and 5 bases from J; junction bases left unmatched: 5. Germline V gene lookup returns CDR1 KGHDR and CDR2 SFDVKD. The CDR3 loop reads CATSDPGTETGELFF. Written as DNA, the CDR3 is TGTGCCACCAGTGATCCCGGGACAGAGACCGGGGAGCTGTTTTTT.

V gene TRBV11-2 combines with J gene TRBJ2-1; TRBD1 matches 8 bases. The length of the CDR3 is 16 residues. Germline V gene data show CDR1 as SGHAT and CDR2 as FQNNGV. V trimming: 0 bases; J trimming: 7 bases; junction bases outside the gene matches: 8. For the CDR3, the DNA is TGTGCCAGCAGCTTAGATCAGGGGGCGAGAGTAAATGAGCAGTTCTTC. This translates into CASSLDQGARVNEQFF.

The gene calls are TRBV2 and TRBJ1-4; D remains ambiguous. CDR1 and CDR2 from the germline V gene are SNHLY and FYNNEI. The CDR3 sequence is 13 residues long. Trimming pared 5 bases from V and 4 bases from J, leaving 8 bases between. CDR3 in amino acids: CASSSSYNEKLFF. In DNA form, the CDR3 reads TGTGCCAGCAGTTCAAGTTATAATGAAAAACTGTTTTTT.

The rearrangement joins TRBV11-2 to TRBJ2-3; D ambiguous. This CDR3 is 12 amino acids long. Trimming removed 1 base from V and 6 bases from J, with 5 bases in between. Per germline, CDR1 SGHAT and CDR2 FQNNGV. In DNA, the CDR3 is TGTGCCAGCAGCTTAGTTTTGGATACGCAGTATTTT. Translating it yields CASSLVLDTQYF.

CDR3 DNA: TGTGCCAGTAGTACCCGGGGCCCCGGGGAGCTGTTTTTT. Encoded protein: CASSTRGPGELFF. The chain uses TRBV19 and TRBJ2-2, with D tentatively TRBD1 or TRBD2 (5 bases each). The germline CDR1 and CDR2 sequences are LNHDA and SQIVND (reference sequence). The germline V and J ends were trimmed by 4 bases and 6 bases, with 9 bases remaining between them. The length of the CDR3 is 13 residues.

This clone occurred a few times. V gene TRBV13 combines with J gene TRBJ2-7; the D gene could be TRBD1 or TRBD2 (5 bases each). V lost 9 bases and J 0 bases, leaving 9 bases between the germline ends. This CDR3 is 12 amino acids long. Per the germline V gene, CDR1 is PRHDT and CDR2 is FYEKMQ (reference sequence). DNA for the CDR3: TGTGCCAGTTCGAGGGGCTCCTACGAGCAGTACTTC. Its translation is CASSRGSYEQYF.

CDR3 DNA: TGCGCCAGCAGCTTGGAGGGGATTTCACCCCTCCACTTT. Translation gives CASSLEGISPLHF. The genes are TRBV5-1 and TRBJ1-6; maybe TRBD1 (5 bases). Trimming shortened V by 0 bases and J by 9 bases, and 7 bases separated the two germline ends. The germline V gene has CDR1 SGHRS and CDR2 YFSETQ. The CDR3 totals 13 residues. Full variable domain (remainder filled in from reference TRBV5-1 and TRBJ1-6): KAGVTQTPRYLIKTRGQQVTLSCSPISGHRSVSWYQQTPGQGLQFLFEYFSETQRNKGNFPGRFSGRQFSNSRSEMNVSTLELGDSALYLCASSLEGISPLHFGNGTRLTVT.